This TCR beta chain came from a study of HIV-infected patients and healthy controls. Findings and caveats of the study: Significant mean usage differences between HIV-infected patients and controls involved eight alpha and eight beta V genes.

Around 450 ng RNA was reverse transcribed with alpha and beta constant-region primers. Alpha and beta chain libraries were made separately by chain-specific third strand synthesis with multiplexing indices. A single primer pair per chain amplified all rearrangements, with per-molecule barcodes. One entry per CDR3 protein results from TCRdb running MiXCR on the 5' RACE reads. Among about 12,000 distinct CDR3 sequences listed, approximately 5% were seen once. V lost 4 bases, J lost 0 bases, and 9 bases lay in between. CDR3 length: 15 residues. This clonotype was picked up many times. The antigen is undetermined. All unsorted peripheral T cells were captured because whole blood was used without fractionation. An approximately 2.4 ml peripheral blood sample was taken for RNA.

What was sequenced was blood. The V and J genes are TRBV12-3 or TRBV12-4 and TRBJ1-4; D is ambiguous. This receptor was identified in an adult in good health. CDR3 DNA sequence: TGTGCCAGCAGTTCGACACCAACAACTAATGAAAAACTGTTTTTT. Translation: CASSSTPTTNEKLFF.